Below, 20 T cell receptor beta chains from the same sample are listed, as sequenced in a study of cytomegalovirus exposure and HLA in healthy donors (dated by TCRdb to 2015 to 2018). The method was the immunoSEQ multiplex PCR assay. A mixture of 60 forward primers for TCR Vbeta segments and 13 reverse primers for TCR Jbeta segments was used in the multiplex PCR. Drawn from immuneACCESS, this table holds only the in-frame rearrangements with V and J called that TCRdb kept. Clones are partly lost; checked studies trace under half to an unresolved V gene and leave the rest unexplained. Across this sample there are about 140,000 clones, with around three quarters seen only once. The ten largest account for 3.1% of the sample. The sequencing sample was made of PBMCs. These TCRs come from a man aged 40-55 years in good health and CMV-seronegative.

The chain couples TRBV7-2 to TRBJ2-2, with 12 bases identical to TRBD2. Germline lookup yields CDR1 SGHTA and CDR2 FQGNSA. The junction had 5 bases not matched to a gene; V was cut back by 5 bases and J by 7 bases. The CDR3 contains 15 residues. CDR3 sequence (DNA): TGTGCCAGCAGCCGCCTAGCGGGAGGGGGCGGGGAGCTGTTTTTT. Translation gives CASSRLAGGGGELFF.

The CDR3 sequence: CAISVDRGPSGANVLTF. The DNA for the CDR3 is TGTGCCATCAGTGTAGACAGGGGTCCCTCTGGGGCCAACGTCCTGACTTTC. The V and J genes are TRBV10-3 and TRBJ2-6; 8 bases agree with TRBD1. The length of the CDR3 is 17 residues. The germline V gene has CDR1 ENHRY and CDR2 SYGVKD. The J segment lost 0 bases and the V segment lost 4 bases, leaving 5 bases of the junction unmatched.

The V gene is TRBV19, the J gene TRBJ1-5; 9 bases fit TRBD1. Unmatched junction bases numbered 5, after V lost 7 bases and J lost 7 bases. The V gene's germline CDR1 is LNHDA and CDR2 SQIVND (reference sequence). There are 13 residues in the CDR3. The CDR3 region has the DNA TGTGCCAGTACCGGGACAGGGCGCCAGCCCCAGCATTTT. Translating gives CASTGTGRQPQHF. The variable domain in full, completed from reference TRBV19 and TRBJ1-5, reads DGGITQSPKYLFRKEGQNVTLSCEQNLNHDAMYWYRQDPGQGLRLIYYSQIVNDFQKGDIAEGYSVSREKKESFPLTVTSAQKNPTAFYLCASTGTGRQPQHFGDGTRLSIL.

The rearrangement uses TRBV6-5 and TRBJ2-3, with D perhaps matching TRBD2 (5 bases). Trimming pared 0 bases from V and 2 bases from J, leaving 6 bases between. In germline, CDR1 is MNHEY, CDR2 SVGAGI. This CDR3 region has 14 residues. The CDR3 sequence is CASSYSGVTDTQYF. The CDR3 DNA reads TGTGCCAGCAGTTACTCCGGGGTCACAGATACGCAGTATTTT.

This chain links TRBV2 with TRBJ2-3; 8 bases align to TRBD1. The CDR3 is 16 residues long. Germline CDR1 SNHLY, CDR2 FYNNEI. The trim removed 2 bases at V and 2 bases at J, leaving 6 bases unmatched. The DNA for the CDR3 is TGTGCCAGCAGTGAACTCGACAGGGGAAACACAGATACGCAGTATTTT. As protein: CASSELDRGNTDTQYF.

This sequence joins TRBV5-1 and TRBJ1-2; 9 positions match TRBD1. This CDR3 is 13 amino acids long. V was pared by 7 bases and J by 8 bases, with 9 bases of the junction left unmatched. The germline CDR1 and CDR2 sequences are SGHRS and YFSETQ. The CDR3 DNA reads as TGCGCCAGCGGACCGGGACAGGGTGACGGCTACACCTTC. Protein: CASGPGQGDGYTF.

The rearrangement links TRBV27 to TRBJ1-1; 7 bases fit TRBD1. This CDR3 is built from 15 residues. Germline CDR1 is MNHEY and CDR2 is SMNVEV (reference sequence). V trimming: 8 bases; J trimming: 0 bases; junction bases outside the gene matches: 9. CDR3 sequence: CASFRGQLMNTEAFF. The CDR3 bases are TGTGCCAGCTTTAGGGGACAGCTCATGAACACTGAAGCTTTCTTT.

The V gene is TRBV28, the J gene TRBJ2-2, with a weak D call TRBD1 (6 bases). Germline lookup yields CDR1 MDHEN and CDR2 SYDVKM. This CDR3 has 14 amino acids. V was trimmed by 6 bases and J by 5 bases, leaving 13 bases between them. CDR3 nucleotides: TGTGCCAGCAGCTTACAGGGTTTTACCGGGGAGCTGTTTTTT. Translation: CASSLQGFTGELFF.

J is TRBJ1-1 and V is TRBV19, with D possibly being TRBD1 (5 bases). The CDR3 totals 15 residues. Trimming cost V 7 bases and J 1 base, with 16 bases left between them. Germline V lookup: CDR1 LNHDA, CDR2 SQIVND (reference sequence). The CDR3 loop is CASIDQAGGNTEAFF. CDR3 DNA: TGTGCCAGTATCGACCAGGCGGGGGGGAACACTGAAGCTTTCTTT.

The rearrangement joins TRBV27 to TRBJ1-1; TRBD1 matches 7 bases. Germline CDR1 is MNHEY and CDR2 is SMNVEV (reference sequence). This CDR3 has 15 residues. V lost 7 bases to trimming and J lost 6 bases; unmatched junction nucleotides: 14. CDR3 sequence (DNA): TGTGCCAGCACGTCTTCCCTTCACAGGGGTTCTGAAGCTTTCTTT. Protein: CASTSSLHRGSEAFF.

In this sample, this clone turned up once. The rearrangement links TRBV13 to TRBJ2-7; 7 nucleotides match TRBD1. Trimming took 5 bases from V and 5 from J; bases not matched to a gene: 6. Germline-derived CDR1 and CDR2 are PRHDT and FYEKMQ (reference sequence). This CDR3 contains 13 residues. In DNA, the CDR3 is TGTGCCAGCAGCCCAAAACAGGGGAACGAGCAGTACTTC. Protein sequence: CASSPKQGNEQYF.

The rearrangement links TRBV7-3 to TRBJ2-5; weak D call: TRBD1 (5 bases). Germline CDR1 SGHTA, CDR2 FQGTGA. V was pared by 2 bases and J by 5 bases, with 18 bases between. CDR3 length: 16 residues. This chain's CDR3 is CASSLGVQGPRETQYF. CDR3 bases: TGTGCCAGCAGCTTAGGCGTCCAGGGCCCCAGGGAGACCCAGTACTTC.

This chain links TRBV29-1 with TRBJ2-1, with TRBD2 identical over 9 bases. The ends lost 7 bases at V and 5 bases at J; junction bases unmatched: 6. This CDR3 has 13 residues. CDR1 and CDR2 (germline): SQVTM, ANQGSEA. CDR3 loop: CSGRAGGDNEQFF. In DNA form, the CDR3 reads TGCAGCGGAAGGGCGGGAGGGGACAATGAGCAGTTCTTC.

The chain employs TRBV5-1 and TRBJ2-7, with TRBD2 matching 12 bases. The CDR3 runs to 16 residues. Germline CDR1 reads SGHRS; CDR2 reads YFSETQ. The J segment lost 6 bases and the V segment lost 1 base, leaving 8 bases of the junction unmatched. CDR3 region: CASSLNPGLAGLEQYF. In DNA, the CDR3 is TGCGCCAGCAGCTTGAACCCGGGACTAGCGGGCCTCGAGCAGTACTTC.

This clone was counted once. As DNA, the CDR3 is TGCGCCAGCAGCCAAGAGGGACTAGCGGGAGGGTATTCGGAGACCCAGTACTTC. Its translation is CASSQEGLAGGYSETQYF. The chain is built from TRBV4-1 and TRBJ2-5, with TRBD2 identical over 16 bases. Germline V gene lookup returns CDR1 MGHRA and CDR2 YSYEKL. V lost 0 bases to trimming and J lost 5 bases; unmatched junction nucleotides: 6. The CDR3 loop spans 18 amino acids.

This clone was recorded only once. This chain connects TRBV6-1 to TRBJ1-5, with D tentatively TRBD1 (5 bases). Germline V gene sequence: CDR1 MNHNS, CDR2 SASEGT. Trimming shortened V by 0 bases and J by 5 bases, and 8 bases separated the two germline ends. This CDR3 is 14 amino acids long. The CDR3 DNA follows: TGTGCCAGCAGTGAAGCGGGAGGGGATCAGCCCCAGCATTTT. Protein sequence: CASSEAGGDQPQHF.

The sample holds one count of this clone. The chain links TRBV11-2 to TRBJ2-7; D is uncertain. The CDR3 runs 13 residues. Germline V lookup: CDR1 SGHAT, CDR2 FQNNGV. Trimming pared 5 bases from V and 2 bases from J, leaving 10 bases between. For the CDR3, the DNA is TGTGCCAGCAGCCCCAACCGGGCCTACGAGCAGTACTTC. Translated, it gives CASSPNRAYEQYF.

The V call is TRBV7-2, the J call TRBJ2-1, with 7 bases that match TRBD2. CDR1 is SGHTA and CDR2 is FQGNSA in the germline V gene. The V gene end was trimmed by 3 bases and the J gene end by 2 bases; junction bases not matched to a gene: 4. The CDR3 is made up of 15 amino acids. The CDR3 region is CASSLTSRTYNEQFF. CDR3 sequence (DNA): TGTGCCAGCAGCTTGACTAGCAGAACCTACAATGAGCAGTTCTTC.

The V and J genes are TRBV6-6 and TRBJ2-3; 11 positions agree with TRBD1. The length of the CDR3 is 14 residues. Germline values: CDR1 MNHNY, CDR2 SVGAGI (reference sequence). The V gene end was trimmed by 5 bases and the J gene end by 5 bases; junction bases not matched to a gene: 3. DNA of the CDR3: TGTGCCAGCAGTCCGGGACAGGGGGGAGATACGCAGTATTTT. Translation: CASSPGQGGDTQYF.

The chain joins TRBV7-9 to TRBJ2-3, with 7 bases aligning to TRBD1. After removal of 5 bases from V and 4 bases from J, the junction contained 6 bases not matched to a gene. The CDR3 spans 14 residues. Germline CDR1 is SEHNR and CDR2 is FQNEAQ (reference sequence). The CDR3 DNA is TGTGCCAGCAGCCAGACAGGGTTCCCAGATACGCAGTATTTT. It encodes CASSQTGFPDTQYF.